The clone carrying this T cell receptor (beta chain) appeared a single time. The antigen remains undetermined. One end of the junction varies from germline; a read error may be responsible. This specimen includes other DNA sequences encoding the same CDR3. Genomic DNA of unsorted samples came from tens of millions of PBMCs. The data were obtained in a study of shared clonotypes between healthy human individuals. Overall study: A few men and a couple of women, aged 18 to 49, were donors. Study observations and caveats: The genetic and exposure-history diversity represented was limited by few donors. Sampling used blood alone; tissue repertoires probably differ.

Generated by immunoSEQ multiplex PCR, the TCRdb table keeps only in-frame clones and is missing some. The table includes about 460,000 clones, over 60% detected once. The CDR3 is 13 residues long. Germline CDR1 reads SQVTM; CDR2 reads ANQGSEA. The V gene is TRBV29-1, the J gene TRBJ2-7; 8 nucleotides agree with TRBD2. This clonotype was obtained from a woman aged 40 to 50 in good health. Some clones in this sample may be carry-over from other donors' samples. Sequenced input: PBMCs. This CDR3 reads CSVGAGGSYEQYF. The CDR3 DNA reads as TGCAGTGTTGGTGCGGGAGGTTCCTACGAGCAGTACTTC.